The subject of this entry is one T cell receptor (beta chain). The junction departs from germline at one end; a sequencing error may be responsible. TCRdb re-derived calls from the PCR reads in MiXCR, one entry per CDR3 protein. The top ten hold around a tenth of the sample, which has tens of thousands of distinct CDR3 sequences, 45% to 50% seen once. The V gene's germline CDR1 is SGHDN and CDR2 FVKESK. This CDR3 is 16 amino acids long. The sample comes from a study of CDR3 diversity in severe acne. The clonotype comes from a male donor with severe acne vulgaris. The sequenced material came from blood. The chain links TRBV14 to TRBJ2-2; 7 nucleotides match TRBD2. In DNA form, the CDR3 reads TGTGCCAGCAGCTACCCGGAGGCGGGAGAACACCGGGGAGCTGTTTTT. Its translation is CASSYPEAGEHRGAVF. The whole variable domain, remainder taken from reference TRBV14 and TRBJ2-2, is EAGVTQFPSHSVIEKGQTVTLRCDPISGHDNLYWYRRVMGKEIKFLLHFVKESKQDESGMPNNRFLAERTGGTYSTLKVQPAELEDSGVYFCASSYPEAGEHRGAVFGEGSRLTVL.